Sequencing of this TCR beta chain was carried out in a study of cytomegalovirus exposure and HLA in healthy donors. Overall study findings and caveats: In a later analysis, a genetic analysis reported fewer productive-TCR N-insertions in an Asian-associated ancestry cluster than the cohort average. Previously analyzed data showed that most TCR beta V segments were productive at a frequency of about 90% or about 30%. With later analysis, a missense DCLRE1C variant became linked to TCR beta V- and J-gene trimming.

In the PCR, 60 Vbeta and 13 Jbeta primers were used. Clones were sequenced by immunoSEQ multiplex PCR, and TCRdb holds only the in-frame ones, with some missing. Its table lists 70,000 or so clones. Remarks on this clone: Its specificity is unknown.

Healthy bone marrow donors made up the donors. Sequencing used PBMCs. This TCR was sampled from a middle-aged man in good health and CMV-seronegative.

Here the CDR3 reads CASSQNSYEQYF. For the CDR3, the DNA is TGTGCCAGCAGCCAAAATAGCTACGAGCAGTACTTC. The chain links TRBV4-2 to TRBJ2-7; no reliable D call. Germline V gives CDR1 LGHNA, CDR2 YNFKEQ. The CDR3 spans 12 residues. V lost 2 bases and J lost 3, with 5 bases in between.